The T cell receptor (beta chain) described here comes from a study of response to subunit inactivated influenza vaccine. TCRdb recomputed calls from the RT-PCR reads with MiXCR, one row per CDR3 protein. The profile shows approximately 500,000 distinct CDR3 sequences, 20% to 25% of them singletons. These data also featured in a second study, about T cells expressing NK-cell markers. From that study: Production of TCR beta cDNA relied on 5'RACE template switching with UMIs. Dominant NKG2C+ clonotypes made up about 1.0-7.5% of CD8+ T cells in roughly 6 donors.

This material consisted of CD4+ T cells sorted from PBMCs, taken less than 13 days after vaccination. The TCR comes from a man over 45 who received an inactivated influenza vaccine.

In DNA form, the CDR3 reads TGTGCCAGCAGTCTCCTTGGTGTTATTAATTCACCCCTCCACTTT. Translated: CASSLLGVINSPLHF. The chain links TRBV6-1 to TRBJ1-6, with D uncertain. The CDR3 extends over 15 amino acids. Germline V lookup: CDR1 MNHNS, CDR2 SASEGT. V lost 5 bases and J lost 6, with 14 bases in between.